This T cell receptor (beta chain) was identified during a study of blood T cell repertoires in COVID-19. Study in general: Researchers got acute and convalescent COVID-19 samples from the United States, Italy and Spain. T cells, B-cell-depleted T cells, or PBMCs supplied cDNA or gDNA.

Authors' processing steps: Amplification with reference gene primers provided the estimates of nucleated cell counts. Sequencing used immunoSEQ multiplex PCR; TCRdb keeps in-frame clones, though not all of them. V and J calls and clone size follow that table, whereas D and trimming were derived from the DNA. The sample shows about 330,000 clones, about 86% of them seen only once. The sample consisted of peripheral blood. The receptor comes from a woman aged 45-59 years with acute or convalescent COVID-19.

CDR3 in amino acids: CASSYHRDSNTEAFF. In nucleotides, the CDR3 is TGTGCCAGCAGCTACCACCGGGACTCGAACACTGAAGCTTTCTTT. This chain joins TRBV7-8 and TRBJ1-1, with D perhaps TRBD1 (5 bases). The CDR3 length is 15 residues. In germline, CDR1 is SGHVS, CDR2 FQNEAQ. V was shortened by 4 bases and J by 1 base, with 13 bases between the two germline ends.